These 28 T cell receptor beta chains came from one sample sequenced in a study of blood T cell repertoires in COVID-19. The method was immunoSEQ multiplex PCR; TCRdb's version includes in-frame clones alone and lacks a portion of them. Found here are 90,000 to 120,000 clones, about three quarters of them singletons; the top ten hold 4.3%. The specimen was peripheral blood. The receptor source for this set is a man between 65 and 85 years old with acute or convalescent COVID-19.

The table lists this clone with a count of one. This rearrangement joins TRBV6-5 to TRBJ2-6; maybe TRBD1 (7 bases). The CDR3 loop spans 15 amino acids. Germline values: CDR1 MNHEY, CDR2 SVGAGI. Deletions cut 2 bases from V and 7 bases from J, with 12 bases between. The CDR3 DNA follows: TGTGCCAGCAGTTACGGAGGGGGCAGTGCCAACGTCCTGACTTTC. The encoded protein is CASSYGGGSANVLTF.

The gene calls are TRBV18 and TRBJ1-5, with 7 nucleotides matching TRBD1. Trimming removed 1 base from V and 6 bases from J; junction bases left unmatched: 6. Germline lookup yields CDR1 KGHSH and CDR2 LQKENI. The length of the CDR3 is 15 residues. CDR3 DNA: TGTGCCAGCTCACCACAAGGGACAGAGGGTCAGCCCCAGCATTTT. Its translation is CASSPQGTEGQPQHF.

The rearrangement links TRBV5-6 to TRBJ2-3; D ambiguous. Germline CDR1 and CDR2: SGHDT and YYEEEE. Trimming shortened V by 0 bases and J by 0 bases, and 14 bases separated the two germline ends. This CDR3 comprises 17 residues. Here the CDR3 reads CASSLGPGTFSTDTQYF. CDR3 coding DNA: TGTGCCAGCAGCTTGGGCCCGGGTACGTTCAGCACAGATACGCAGTATTTT.

The chain recombines TRBV5-1 with TRBJ1-4; 7 positions match TRBD1. Germline loops: CDR1 SGHRS, CDR2 YFSETQ. This CDR3 comprises 14 residues. With 6 bases clipped from V and 5 bases from J, the junction kept 7 bases outside the gene matches. The CDR3 DNA reads TGCGCCAGCACGAGACAGGGCGAGAATGAAAAACTGTTTTTT. Its protein product is CASTRQGENEKLFF.

The chain carries TRBV29-1 and TRBJ2-1; the match to TRBD1 covers 10 bases. The junction had 6 bases not matched to a gene; V was cut back by 5 bases and J by 2 bases. Germline CDR1 is SQVTM and CDR2 is ANQGSEA. This CDR3 has 15 amino acids. The CDR3, as DNA: TGCAGCGTTCAGAAAGGGACAGGGGCCTACAATGAGCAGTTCTTC. As protein: CSVQKGTGAYNEQFF.

The chain has TRBV27 and TRBJ1-2; 8 nucleotides line up with TRBD1. The trim removed 4 bases at V and 0 bases at J, leaving 4 bases unmatched. CDR3 size: 15 residues. From germline, CDR1 is MNHEY and CDR2 SMNVEV (reference sequence). This CDR3 is CASSWTGLANYGYTF. In DNA form, the CDR3 reads TGTGCCAGCAGTTGGACAGGGCTCGCTAACTATGGCTACACCTTC.

The J gene is TRBJ1-6, the V gene TRBV7-8; 9 nucleotides match TRBD1. Germline CDR1 and CDR2: SGHVS and FQNEAQ. This CDR3 region has 18 residues. V lost 2 bases, J lost 7 bases, and 12 bases stayed unmatched. CDR3: CASSLYFGQGRLNSPLHF. The CDR3 DNA is TGTGCCAGCAGCTTATACTTTGGACAGGGGAGGCTCAATTCACCCCTCCACTTT.

This chain uses TRBV12-3 or TRBV12-4 with TRBJ2-1, with TRBD1 as a possible D gene (6 bases). The CDR3 is 12 residues long. V was clipped by 6 bases and J by 6 bases, with 9 bases between them. Here the CDR3 reads CASSQGSNEQFF. The CDR3 region has the DNA TGTGCCAGCAGCCAGGGGAGCAATGAGCAGTTCTTC.

The V call is TRBV2, the J call TRBJ1-4; possible D gene TRBD1, 5 bases. The CDR3 is made up of 14 amino acids. Per the germline V gene, CDR1 is SNHLY and CDR2 is FYNNEI. The ends were cut back, 2 bases at V and 8 bases at J, with 12 bases in the middle. CDR3 nucleotides: TGTGCCAGCAGTGAACAACAGGTTAGCGAAAAACTGTTTTTT. Its translation: CASSEQQVSEKLFF.

The chain links TRBV24-1 to TRBJ2-3; 12 positions agree with TRBD1. The V gene's germline CDR1 is KGHDR and CDR2 SFDVKD. V shed 1 base, J shed 5 bases, and the junction held 6 bases outside the gene matches. CDR3 size: 17 residues. The DNA for the CDR3 is TGTGCCACCAGTGATTTCCCGGGACAGGGGGCCGTAGATACGCAGTATTTT. Protein product: CATSDFPGQGAVDTQYF.

V usage is TRBV18 and J usage is TRBJ2-2; D perhaps matches TRBD2 (5 bases). The CDR3 covers 14 residues. Deletions cut 2 bases from V and 7 bases from J, with 11 bases between. Germline V gene lookup returns CDR1 KGHSH and CDR2 LQKENI. The CDR3 sequence: CASSPYRGVGELFF. CDR3 bases: TGTGCCAGCTCACCATATCGGGGAGTCGGGGAGCTGTTTTTT.

V and J are TRBV10-3 and TRBJ2-2; TRBD1 matches at 8 bases. CDR1 and CDR2 (germline): ENHRY, SYGVKD. This CDR3 is 13 amino acids long. V trimming: 8 bases; J trimming: 5 bases; junction bases outside the gene matches: 4. CDR3 sequence reads: CAISTGETGELFF. The CDR3 coding sequence is TGTGCCATCTCGACAGGGGAGACCGGGGAGCTGTTTTTT.

The chain joins TRBV5-1 to TRBJ1-2; D is perhaps TRBD1 (6 bases). Looked up from germline, CDR1 is SGHRS and CDR2 is YFSETQ. This CDR3 is built from 14 residues. V lost 2 bases, J lost 4 bases, and 12 bases lay in between. The CDR3 reads CASSFTQGSYGYTF. The CDR3, as DNA: TGCGCCAGCAGCTTCACGCAGGGGAGCTATGGCTACACCTTC.

The rearrangement uses TRBV3-1 (or the pseudogene TRBV3-2) and TRBJ2-5; D not resolved. CDR1 LGHDT and CDR2 YNNKEL come from the germline V gene (reference sequence). The CDR3 contains 12 residues. V dropped 4 bases and J dropped 2 bases, with 5 bases sitting between them. CDR3 DNA: TGTGCCAGCAGCCCCCAGCAAGAGACCCAGTACTTC. It is translated as CASSPQQETQYF.

The V and J genes are TRBV12-5 and TRBJ1-1, with D unclear. The CDR3 length is 13 residues. Trimming pared 5 bases from V and 4 bases from J, leaving 11 bases between. Per the germline V gene, CDR1 is LGHNT and CDR2 is FRNRAP. CDR3 residues: CASGQREGTEAFF. The DNA for the CDR3 is TGTGCTAGTGGTCAAAGAGAGGGCACTGAAGCTTTCTTT.

This clone was seen more than once but under ten times. V and J are TRBV7-3 and TRBJ2-6; 10 bases are a match to TRBD1. Per germline, CDR1 SGHTA and CDR2 FQGTGA. The CDR3 is made up of 14 amino acids. With V trimmed by 4 bases and J by 11 bases, 5 bases remained unmatched. As DNA, the CDR3 is TGTGCCAGCAGCTCGGGACAGGGGAGAGACGTCCTGACTTTC. Its protein product is CASSSGQGRDVLTF. Looking up the rest from reference TRBV7-3 and TRBJ2-6 gives the full variable domain: GAGVSQTPSNKVTEKGKYVELRCDPISGHTALYWYRQSLGQGPEFLIYFQGTGAADDSGLPNDRFFAVRPEGSVSTLKIQRTERGDSAVYLCASSSGQGRDVLTFGAGSRLTVL.

This clone has just a few counts. The genes are TRBV6-1 and TRBJ1-3; 7 nucleotides match TRBD1. CDR1 and CDR2 (germline): MNHNS, SASEGT. There are 15 residues in the CDR3. V dropped 1 base and J dropped 5; count of bases not matched to a gene: 5. The CDR3 region is CASSEEGQPRNTIYF. The CDR3 DNA is TGTGCCAGCAGTGAAGAGGGACAGCCTCGAAACACCATATATTTT.

The chain is built from TRBV5-4 and TRBJ2-7; 9 bases are a match to TRBD2. V shed 0 bases, J shed 4 bases, and the junction held 5 bases outside the gene matches. Germline V gives CDR1 SGHNT, CDR2 YYREEE (reference sequence). The CDR3 is 15 residues long. CDR3 DNA sequence: TGTGCCAGCAGCTTGGGGCGGGGGGGCGATTACGAGCAGTACTTC. It codes for CASSLGRGGDYEQYF.

The chain carries TRBV18 and TRBJ2-7, with 9 positions matching TRBD1. Germline CDR1 KGHSH, CDR2 LQKENI. CDR3 length: 15 amino acids. Trimming removed 3 bases from V and 6 bases from J; junction bases left unmatched: 9. CDR3 protein: CASSPHGQGQGEQYF. In DNA form, the CDR3 reads TGTGCCAGCTCACCTCATGGACAGGGGCAGGGCGAGCAGTACTTC.

This chain uses TRBV4-2 with TRBJ2-2, with D possibly TRBD2 on 6 matching bases. With 5 bases removed from V and 6 bases from J, the gap between germline ends came to 13 bases. CDR1 is LGHNA and CDR2 is YNFKEQ in the germline V gene. The CDR3 spans 14 residues. The CDR3 reads CASSIRDSPGELFF. The CDR3 DNA sequence: TGTGCCAGCAGCATCCGGGACTCCCCCGGGGAGCTGTTTTTT.

This clone was recorded once. The DNA of the CDR3 is TGTGCCAGCAGCCCATTAAACAGGGGTGAAAAACTGTTTTTT. Amino acids: CASSPLNRGEKLFF. The V gene is TRBV7-6, the J gene TRBJ1-4; the match to TRBD1 covers 7 bases. With V trimmed by 5 bases and J by 7 bases, 7 bases remained unmatched. The CDR3 is 14 residues long. From germline, CDR1 is SGHVS and CDR2 FNYEAQ.

This clone occurred a few times. The rearrangement joins TRBV5-1 to TRBJ2-2; 8 bases line up with TRBD1. This CDR3 region has 15 residues. V was pared by 2 bases and J by 5 bases, with 5 bases of the junction left unmatched. Germline CDR1 is SGHRS and CDR2 is YFSETQ. The CDR3 spells CASSFQGAGTGELFF. The DNA of the CDR3 is TGCGCCAGCAGCTTCCAGGGGGCTGGGACCGGGGAGCTGTTTTTT.

V usage is TRBV6-2 or TRBV6-3 and J usage is TRBJ2-1, with 7 bases fitting TRBD1. This CDR3 contains 15 residues. CDR1 is MNHEY and CDR2 is SVGEGT in the germline V gene. The J segment lost 8 bases and the V segment lost 5 bases, leaving 12 bases of the junction unmatched. In DNA form, the CDR3 reads TGTGCCAGCAGTCTTAGGACAGGATCGAGGGATGAGCAGTTCTTC. This gives the protein CASSLRTGSRDEQFF.

The rearrangement uses TRBV5-1 and TRBJ2-7; the match to TRBD2 covers 8 bases. Germline V gene lookup returns CDR1 SGHRS and CDR2 YFSETQ. This CDR3 comprises 19 residues. V lost 4 bases, J lost 2 bases, and 20 bases stayed unmatched. The chain's CDR3 is CASSQHGALAGEMAYEQYF. In DNA form, the CDR3 reads TGCGCCAGCAGCCAACACGGGGCTCTAGCGGGTGAGATGGCCTACGAGCAGTACTTC. The complete variable domain, with remaining parts taken from reference TRBV5-1 and TRBJ2-7, reads KAGVTQTPRYLIKTRGQQVTLSCSPISGHRSVSWYQQTPGQGLQFLFEYFSETQRNKGNFPGRFSGRQFSNSRSEMNVSTLELGDSALYLCASSQHGALAGEMAYEQYFGPGTRLTVT.

This clone has just a few counts. The chain employs TRBV19 and TRBJ1-4; D not resolved. CDR3 length: 15 amino acids. Looked up from germline, CDR1 is LNHDA and CDR2 is SQIVND (reference sequence). Trimming shortened V by 7 bases and J by 5 bases, and 17 bases separated the two germline ends. The CDR3 region is CASIPTGVPNEKLFF. The DNA for the CDR3 is TGTGCCAGTATCCCAACCGGGGTTCCGAATGAAAAACTGTTTTTT. Full variable domain (missing parts from reference TRBV19 and TRBJ1-4): DGGITQSPKYLFRKEGQNVTLSCEQNLNHDAMYWYRQDPGQGLRLIYYSQIVNDFQKGDIAEGYSVSREKKESFPLTVTSAQKNPTAFYLCASIPTGVPNEKLFFGSGTQLSVL.

The CDR3 DNA sequence: TGTGCCAGCAGTCGACAGCCCGATCAGCCCCAGCATTTT. Amino acid sequence: CASSRQPDQPQHF. The J gene is TRBJ1-5, the V gene TRBV6-4; maybe TRBD1 (5 bases). CDR3 length: 13 amino acids. Trimming cost V 5 bases and J 5 bases, with 10 bases left between them. Per the germline V gene, CDR1 is MRHNA and CDR2 is SNTAGT.

This rearrangement joins TRBV20-1 to TRBJ1-1; maybe TRBD1 (5 bases). Trimming stripped 6 bases from V and 4 bases from J, with 9 bases between. The CDR3 spans 11 residues. Germline CDR1 DFQATT, CDR2 SNEGSKA (reference sequence). CDR3 DNA sequence: TGCAGTGCGGCGGGGCTCACTGAAGCTTTCTTT. Its protein product is CSAAGLTEAFF.

This clone occurred once. For the CDR3, the DNA is TGTGCCACCAGCAGCGCGGGGGACAAGGGGACCCAGTACTTC. Protein sequence: CATSSAGDKGTQYF. This chain joins TRBV15 and TRBJ2-5; tentatively, D is TRBD2 (7 bases). Germline V gives CDR1 LNHNV, CDR2 YYDKDF (reference sequence). V was pared by 3 bases and J by 7 bases, with 15 bases between. The CDR3 extends over 14 amino acids.